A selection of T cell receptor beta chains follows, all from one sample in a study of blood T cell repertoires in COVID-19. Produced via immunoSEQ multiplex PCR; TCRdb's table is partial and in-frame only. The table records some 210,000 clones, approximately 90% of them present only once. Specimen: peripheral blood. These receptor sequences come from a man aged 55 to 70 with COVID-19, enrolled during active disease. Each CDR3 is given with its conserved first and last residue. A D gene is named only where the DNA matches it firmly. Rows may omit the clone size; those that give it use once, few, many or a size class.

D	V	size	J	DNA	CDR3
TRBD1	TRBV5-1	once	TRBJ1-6	TGCGCCAGCAGCTGGTCCGGGACAGGGGTTAATTCACCCCTCCACTTT	CASSWSGTGVNSPLHF
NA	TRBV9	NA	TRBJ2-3	TGTGCCAGCAGCGAGGACGGGGGCACAGATACGCAGTATTTT	CASSEDGGTDTQYF
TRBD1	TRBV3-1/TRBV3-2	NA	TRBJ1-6	TGTGCCAGCAGCCGATGGACAGGGGGGAATAATTCACCCCTCCACTTT	CASSRWTGGNNSPLHF
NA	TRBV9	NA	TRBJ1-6	TGTGCCAGCAGCGTAGGACTAGTAAGCTCCTATAATTCACCCCTCCACTTT	CASSVGLVSSYNSPLHF
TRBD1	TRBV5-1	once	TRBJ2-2	TGCGCCAGCAGCTTCGACAGGGTACGAACCGGGGAGCTGTTTTTT	CASSFDRVRTGELFF
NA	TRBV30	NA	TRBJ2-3	TGTGCCTGGGTTGTTGGGACTCGCACAGATACGCAGTATTTT	CAWVVGTRTDTQYF
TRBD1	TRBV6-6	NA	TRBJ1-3	TGTGCCAGCAGACGGGACAGGGTTGGAAACACCATATATTTT	CASRRDRVGNTIYF
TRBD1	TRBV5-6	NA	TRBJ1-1	TGTGCCAGCAGACTAAGGGGGCTCACTGAAGCTTTCTTT	CASRLRGLTEAFF
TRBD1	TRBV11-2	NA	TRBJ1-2	TGTGCCAGCAGCTCCCAGACAGGGGTGAATGGCTACACCTTC	CASSSQTGVNGYTF
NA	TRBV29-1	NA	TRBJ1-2	TGCAGCGTCTCGCCAGGGGTTAACTATGGCTACACCTTC	CSVSPGVNYGYTF
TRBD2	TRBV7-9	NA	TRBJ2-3	TGTGCCAGCAGCTTAGTTAGCGGGGGCACAGATACGCAGTATTTT	CASSLVSGGTDTQYF
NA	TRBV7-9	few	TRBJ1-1	TGTGCCAGCAGCCCAGAACAGGTGAACACTGAAGCTTTCTTT	CASSPEQVNTEAFF
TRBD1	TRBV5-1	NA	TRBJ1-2	TGCGCCAGCAGCTCCTCTCCGGGACAGTGGGGCTACACCTTC	CASSSSPGQWGYTF
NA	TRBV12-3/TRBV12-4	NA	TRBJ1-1	TGTGCCAGCAGTACCGGGAAAGCCGAAGCTTTCTTT	CASSTGKAEAFF
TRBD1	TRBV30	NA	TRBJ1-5	TGTGCCTGGAGTTTCAGGGGGCTAGACAATCAGCCCCAGCATTTT	CAWSFRGLDNQPQHF
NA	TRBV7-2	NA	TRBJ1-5	TGTGCCAGCAGCTTAAGGGCCGCCGGGGGACTTTATAGCAATCAGCCCCAGCATTTT	CASSLRAAGGLYSNQPQHF
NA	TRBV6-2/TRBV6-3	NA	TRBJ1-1	TGTGCCAGCAGTTACCAGTGGACAGAGGCGGCTGAAGCTTTCTTT	CASSYQWTEAAEAFF
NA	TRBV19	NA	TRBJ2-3	TGTGCCAGTACCCCGACAGGGACTGCAGATACGCAGTATTTT	CASTPTGTADTQYF
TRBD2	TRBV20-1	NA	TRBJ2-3	TGCAGTGCTAGTCACCGGGAGGGCCAAACAGATACGCAGTATTTT	CSASHREGQTDTQYF
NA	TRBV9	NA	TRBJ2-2	TGTGCCAGCAGCGCGCAGGGAACCGGGGAGCTGTTTTTT	CASSAQGTGELFF
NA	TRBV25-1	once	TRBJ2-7	TGTGCCAGCAGACAGGGTTCCTACGAGCAGTACTTC	CASRQGSYEQYF
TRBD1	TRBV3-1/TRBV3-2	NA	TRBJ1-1	TGTGCCAGCAGCCAAGTTTGGGGACAGGCAGCTTTCTTT	CASSQVWGQAAFF
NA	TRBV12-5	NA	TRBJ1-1	TGTGCTAGTGGTCCTCAGGGCCGCCAAGGAGAAGCTTTCTTT	CASGPQGRQGEAFF
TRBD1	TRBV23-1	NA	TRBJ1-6	TGCGCCAGCAGGGAGGAGGACAGAGGGGGCAATTCACCCCTCCACTTT	CASREEDRGGNSPLHF
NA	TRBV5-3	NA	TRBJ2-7	TGTGCCAGAAGCTTGGAAACAGGTTTCCTTTGGGACGAGCAGTACTTC	CARSLETGFLWDEQYF
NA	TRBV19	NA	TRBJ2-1	TGTGCCAGTAGTATCATAACGAGGCGAGGGAATGAGCAGTTCTTC	CASSIITRRGNEQFF
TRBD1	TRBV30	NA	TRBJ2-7	TGTGCCTGGAACCAACAGGGGGCGAAATACGAGCAGTACTTC	CAWNQQGAKYEQYF
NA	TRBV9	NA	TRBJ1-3	TGTGCCAGCAGCGTAGCCGGAGCCCCGAGCTCTGGAAACACCATATATTTT	CASSVAGAPSSGNTIYF
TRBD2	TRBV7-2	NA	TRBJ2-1	TGTGCCAGCAGCTTAGAGGCGACTAGCGGGAGTATCTATGAGCAGTTCTTC	CASSLEATSGSIYEQFF
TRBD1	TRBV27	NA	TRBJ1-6	TGTGCCAGCAGTTGGGGGACAGGGAGCTCCTATAATTCACCCCTCCACTTT	CASSWGTGSSYNSPLHF
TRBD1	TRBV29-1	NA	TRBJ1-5	TGCAGCGTTGCGGACAGGTGGAATCAGCCCCAGCATTTT	CSVADRWNQPQHF
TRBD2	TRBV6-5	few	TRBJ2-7	TGTGCCAGCAGTCCAGGACTAGCGGGAGGGACAGGGCAGTACTTC	CASSPGLAGGTGQYF
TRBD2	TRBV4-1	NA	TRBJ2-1	TGCGCCAGCAGCCAAGACCGGGAGACTAGCGTGATGAATGAGCAGTTCTTC	CASSQDRETSVMNEQFF
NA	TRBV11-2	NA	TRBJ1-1	TGTGCCAGCAGCTTAGTAAGGAGCAAGAACACTGAAGCTTTCTTT	CASSLVRSKNTEAFF
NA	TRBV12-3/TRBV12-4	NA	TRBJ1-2	TGTGCCGGCAGTAGGGGAAACAGTGGCTACACCTTC	CAGSRGNSGYTF
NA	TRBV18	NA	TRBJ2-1	TGTGCCAGCTCACCACTCCAGAATGAGCAGTTCTTC	CASSPLQNEQFF